This T cell receptor (beta chain) was documented in a study of early T cells in non-severe SARS-CoV-2 infection. Study results and limitations: Anti-spike CD8 specificities were favored by VDJdb matching, whose results missed private and CD4 specificities.

Unique molecular identifier tags were affixed to discrete cDNA molecules. TCRdb ran MiXCR on the 5' RACE reads and lists one entry per CDR3 protein. The data show about 60,000 distinct CDR3 sequences, 4.5% to 7% seen once. Trimming pared 2 bases from V and 3 bases from J, leaving 10 bases between. In germline, CDR1 is LGHDT, CDR2 YNNKEL (reference sequence). The CDR3 spans 14 residues. This clonotype was recorded many times. The antigen is not known. The sample taken for sequencing was whole blood. The TCR comes from an adult who was a healthcare worker with PCR-confirmed SARS-CoV-2 infection or an uninfected control (not recorded which). This chain joins TRBV3-1 and TRBJ1-1; weak D call: TRBD1 (5 bases). The CDR3: CASSQLRGHTEAFF. The CDR3 nucleotides read TGTGCCAGCAGCCAATTAAGGGGCCACACTGAAGCTTTCTTT. The variable domain in full, completed from reference TRBV3-1 and TRBJ1-1, reads DTAVSQTPKYLVTQMGNDKSIKCEQNLGHDTMYWYKQDSKKFLKIMFSYNNKELIINETVPNRFSPKSPDKAHLNLHINSLELGDSAVYFCASSQLRGHTEAFFGQGTRLTVV.